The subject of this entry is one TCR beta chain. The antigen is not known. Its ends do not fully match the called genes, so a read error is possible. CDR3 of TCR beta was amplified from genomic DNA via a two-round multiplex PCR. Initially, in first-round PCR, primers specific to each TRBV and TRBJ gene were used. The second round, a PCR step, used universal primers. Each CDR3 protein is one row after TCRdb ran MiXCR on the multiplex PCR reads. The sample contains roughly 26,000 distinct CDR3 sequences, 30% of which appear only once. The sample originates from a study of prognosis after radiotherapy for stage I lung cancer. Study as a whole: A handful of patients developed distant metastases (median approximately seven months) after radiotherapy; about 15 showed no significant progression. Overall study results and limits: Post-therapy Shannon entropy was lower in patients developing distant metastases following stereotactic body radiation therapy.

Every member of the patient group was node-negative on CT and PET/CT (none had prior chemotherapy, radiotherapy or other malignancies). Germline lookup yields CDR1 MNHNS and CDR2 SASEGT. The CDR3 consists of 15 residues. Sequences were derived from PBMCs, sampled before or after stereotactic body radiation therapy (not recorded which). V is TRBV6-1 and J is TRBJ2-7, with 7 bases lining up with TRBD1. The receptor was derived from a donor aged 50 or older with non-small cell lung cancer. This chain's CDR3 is CASIGTALYSYKQYF. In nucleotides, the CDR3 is TGTGCCAGCATAGGGACAGCCCTATACTCCTACAAGCAGTACTTC.